This T cell receptor beta chain was retrieved from a study of early T cells in non-severe SARS-CoV-2 infection. Study as a whole: Chains were unpaired, as sequencing was done on bulk RNA from unsorted whole blood.

This clonotype turned up a few times. With 2 bases removed from V and 5 bases from J, the gap between germline ends came to 15 bases. This CDR3 is 15 amino acids long. From germline, CDR1 is KGHSH and CDR2 LQKENI. Unique molecular identifiers were attached to individual cDNA molecules. TCRdb processed the 5' RACE reads anew with MiXCR; each CDR3 protein has one entry. The sample holds about 56,000 distinct CDR3 sequences; roughly a tenth are singletons and the top ten take 5.5% to 7%. The rearrangement joins TRBV18 to TRBJ2-5; TRBD2 is a possible D gene (6 bases). The sample comprised whole blood. This TCR was recovered from an adult who was a healthcare worker with PCR-confirmed SARS-CoV-2 infection or an uninfected control (not recorded which). CDR3 residues: CASSPLPGVGETQYF. CDR3 nucleotides: TGTGCCAGCTCACCATTGCCGGGAGTTGGGGAGACCCAGTACTTC.